This T cell receptor (beta chain) stems from a study of vaccination and CD4 T cells after COVID-19. Study-level findings and limits: 304 of 307 vaccine-specific clones from convalescent patients were spike mono-reactive.

V shed 1 base and J 0 bases; nucleotides not matched to a gene: 12. In germline, CDR1 is SGHTA, CDR2 FQGNSA. The CDR3 loop spans 18 amino acids. CD4+ T cells that had been cultured provided DNA sequenced with the Oncomine TCR Beta short-read assay. A single record per CDR3 protein comes from TCRdb applying MiXCR to the PCR reads. This sample has about 13,000 distinct CDR3 sequences, with roughly 60% found just once. Comments on this clonotype: Its antigen is still unknown.

Treatment defined: 10-day PBMC culture with coronavirus spike peptide pools or control peptides (ViraFEST assay). V gene TRBV7-2 combines with J gene TRBJ2-7; 7 nucleotides line up with TRBD2. This clonotype originated in a human donor who had recovered from COVID-19. Specimen: CD4+ T cells from blood, cultured in vitro. CDR3 residues: CASSLGGGRAASSYEQYF. The CDR3 DNA reads as TGTGCCAGCAGCTTAGGAGGTGGGAGGGCAGCAAGCTCCTACGAGCAGTACTTC. Variable domain in full (rest from reference TRBV7-2 and TRBJ2-7): GAGVSQSPSNKVTEKGKDVELRCDPISGHTALYWYRQSLGQGLEFLIYFQGNSAPDKSGLPSDRFSAERTGGSVSTLTIQRTQQEDSAVYLCASSLGGGRAASSYEQYFGPGTRLTVT.